These 19 T cell receptor beta chains were sequenced from one sample in a study of cytotoxic CD8 clonotypes in ibrutinib-treated CLL. Generated by immunoSEQ multiplex PCR, the TCRdb table keeps only in-frame clones and is missing some. This sample yields some 80,000 clones, of which about four fifths are seen a single time; approximately 5.1% belongs to the top ten. The sample in question was PBMCs, obtained after 12 months of ibrutinib treatment. The receptors shown here come from a human donor with chronic lymphocytic leukemia.

The chain is built from TRBV5-6 and TRBJ2-3, with 10 bases identical to TRBD2. Trimming removed 1 base from V and 4 bases from J; junction bases left unmatched: 6. Germline values: CDR1 SGHDT, CDR2 YYEEEE. The CDR3 totals 16 residues. The CDR3 reads CASSLRIAGGADTQYF. As DNA, the CDR3 is TGTGCCAGCAGCTTGAGGATAGCGGGAGGAGCAGATACGCAGTATTTT.

This clone was observed a few times. This chain uses TRBV6-1 with TRBJ2-2, with 7 positions matching TRBD2. With 5 bases clipped from V and 2 bases from J, the junction kept 5 bases outside the gene matches. This CDR3 has 15 amino acids. Germline loops: CDR1 MNHNS, CDR2 SASEGT. Written as DNA, the CDR3 is TGTGCCAGCAGTTGGGCGGGAGTCAACACCGGGGAGCTGTTTTTT. This codes for CASSWAGVNTGELFF.

The rearrangement links TRBV28 to TRBJ2-4, with D hard to call. Trimming removed 5 bases at V and 0 bases at J, with 8 bases between. Germline CDR1 is MDHEN and CDR2 is SYDVKM. CDR3 length: 14 amino acids. As DNA, the CDR3 is TGTGCCAGCAGTCCGGCGGAAGCCAAAAACATTCAGTACTTC. Translated: CASSPAEAKNIQYF.

This clone was found a few times. V is TRBV7-2 and J is TRBJ2-3, with D unclear. The V end lost 1 base, the J end lost 6 bases, and 11 bases lay between the germline ends. This CDR3 has 14 amino acids. Germline V CDR1 and CDR2: SGHTA, FQGNSA. The CDR3 DNA reads TGTGCCAGCAGCTTAGGTCTGGTCGGGGATACGCAGTATTTT. Its translation: CASSLGLVGDTQYF.

The rearrangement links TRBV10-3 to TRBJ2-7; either TRBD1 or TRBD2 may fit D (5 bases each). Trimming removed 10 bases from V and 5 bases from J, with 15 bases in between. Germline V gene lookup returns CDR1 ENHRY and CDR2 SYGVKD. There are 12 residues in the CDR3. In DNA, the CDR3 is TGTGCCACCGGGGACCGCCTGGACGAGCAGTACTTC. Amino acid sequence: CATGDRLDEQYF.

The rearrangement uses TRBV25-1 and TRBJ2-7; weak D call: TRBD1 (6 bases). Trimming shortened V by 7 bases and J by 6 bases, and 16 bases separated the two germline ends. Germline lookup yields CDR1 MGHDK and CDR2 SYGVNS. This CDR3 contains 13 residues. The CDR3: CASTRGPPGEQYF. For the CDR3, the DNA is TGTGCCAGCACCAGGGGCCCCCCGGGCGAGCAGTACTTC.

This clone came up a few times. CDR3 sequence: CATTPWAGQEHQPQHF. CDR3 bases: TGTGCCACTACCCCCTGGGCGGGACAGGAGCATCAGCCCCAGCATTTT. The chain recombines TRBV19 with TRBJ1-5; 8 nucleotides agree with TRBD1. The length of the CDR3 is 16 residues. Germline CDR1 is LNHDA and CDR2 is SQIVND (reference sequence). V gave up 10 bases and J gave up 5 bases; unmatched junction bases: 16.

This clone was seen only once. It may be a read error: a sequence one base away is much more abundant. This sequence joins TRBV9 and TRBJ2-3; D is unresolved. Looked up from germline, CDR1 is SGDLS and CDR2 is YYNGEE. The V gene lost 1 base and the J gene lost 4 bases, with 4 bases spanning the gap. The CDR3 totals 12 residues. The CDR3 sequence: CASSVRADTQYF. CDR3 nucleotide sequence: TGTGCCAGCAGCGTAAGGGCAGATACGCAGTATTTT.

CDR3 sequence (DNA): TGTGCCAGCAGCTTAGGGCGGGAGAGTACCGGGGAGCTGTTTTTT. This encodes CASSLGRESTGELFF. The chain has TRBV7-9 and TRBJ2-2; 7 bases map to TRBD2. The germline V gene has CDR1 SEHNR and CDR2 FQNEAQ (reference sequence). The ends lost 1 base at V and 5 bases at J; junction bases unmatched: 4. The CDR3 consists of 15 residues.

The V call is TRBV7-8, the J call TRBJ2-3; possibly TRBD2 for D (5 bases). Trimming stripped 1 base from V and 4 bases from J, with 9 bases between. The CDR3 covers 14 residues. Germline-derived CDR1 and CDR2 are SGHVS and FQNEAQ. CDR3: CASSLEEVADTQYF. The CDR3 nucleotides are TGTGCCAGCAGCTTAGAGGAGGTCGCAGATACGCAGTATTTT.

The chain has TRBV30 and TRBJ2-5; D perhaps matches TRBD1 (5 bases). There are 11 residues in the CDR3. Between the trimmed V and J ends, which lost 2 bases and 4 bases, there was a span of 5 bases. Germline assignment: CDR1 GTSNPN and CDR2 SVGIG (reference sequence). CDR3 nucleotide sequence: TGTGCCTGGAGTCAGGGAGAGACCCAGTACTTC. This gives the protein CAWSQGETQYF.

This clone was observed once. The junction differs from germline at one of its ends, possibly a read error. The genes are TRBV25-1 and TRBJ2-1, with a weak D call TRBD2 (5 bases). The CDR3 covers 9 residues. Germline assignment: CDR1 MGHDK and CDR2 SYGVNS. CDR3 loop: CASSDPRVF. CDR3 nucleotides: TGTGCCAGCAGTGATCCGAGGGTCTTC.

The rearrangement uses TRBV2 and TRBJ2-5; D not certain. In germline, CDR1 is SNHLY, CDR2 FYNNEI. The CDR3 consists of 13 residues. The V and J ends lost 8 bases and 2 bases respectively, with 12 bases between them. The CDR3 DNA is TGTGCCAGCGATTTCTCCGGTCAAGAGACCCAGTACTTC. This codes for CASDFSGQETQYF.

This clone was counted a single time. The CDR3 DNA sequence: TGTGCCAGCAGTGTCACAGGGGCGGACACTGAAGCTTTCTTT. This codes for CASSVTGADTEAFF. The chain recombines TRBV6-1 with TRBJ1-1, with 7 bases that match TRBD1. CDR3 length: 14 residues. V gave up 4 bases and J gave up 3 bases; unmatched junction bases: 5. Germline CDR1 MNHNS, CDR2 SASEGT.

This rearrangement joins TRBV30 to TRBJ1-3, with TRBD1 identical over 9 bases. The CDR3 consists of 16 residues. Per the germline V gene, CDR1 is GTSNPN and CDR2 is SVGIG (reference sequence). V lost 4 bases, J lost 3 bases, and 10 bases stayed unmatched. The CDR3 loop is CAWMTGTGFGGNTIYF. The CDR3 DNA reads TGTGCCTGGATGACCGGGACAGGGTTTGGTGGAAACACCATATATTTT.

The V and J genes are TRBV4-2 and TRBJ2-7; D is tentatively TRBD1 or TRBD2 (6 bases each). Germline V CDR1 and CDR2: LGHNA, YNFKEQ. The CDR3 runs 13 residues. V lost 0 bases, J lost 12 bases, and 15 bases lay in between. The CDR3 DNA is TGTGCCAGCAGCCAAGAGAGGGGGGACCCACCGTACTTC. Its protein is CASSQERGDPPYF.

This clone was seen a few times. J is TRBJ1-1 and V is TRBV7-9; possibly TRBD1 for D (6 bases). Between the trimmed V and J ends, which lost 5 bases and 4 bases, there was a span of 17 bases. CDR3 size: 15 residues. Germline V lookup: CDR1 SEHNR, CDR2 FQNEAQ (reference sequence). CDR3 region: CASSHQTGAGTEAFF. The CDR3 DNA sequence: TGTGCCAGCAGCCACCAGACGGGGGCGGGCACTGAAGCTTTCTTT.

V gene TRBV6-5 combines with J gene TRBJ2-2; D uncertain. Trimming shortened V by 6 bases and J by 6 bases, and 14 bases separated the two germline ends. Germline V gives CDR1 MNHEY, CDR2 SVGAGI. This CDR3 is built from 14 residues. This CDR3 is CASSPRLRAGELFF. CDR3 nucleotides: TGTGCCAGCAGCCCCCGGCTCCGGGCCGGGGAGCTGTTTTTT.

The chain has TRBV27 and TRBJ1-4; D call uncertain. Germline V gene data show CDR1 as MNHEY and CDR2 as SMNVEV (reference sequence). This CDR3 has 14 amino acids. Trimming removed 5 bases at V and 6 bases at J, with 13 bases between. CDR3 coding DNA: TGTGCCAGCAGTCCCCGGGGTCCCTATGAAAAACTGTTTTTT. Translation gives CASSPRGPYEKLFF. The whole variable domain, filled in from reference TRBV27 and TRBJ1-4, reads EAQVTQNPRYLITVTGKKLTVTCSQNMNHEYMSWYRQDPGLGLRQIYYSMNVEVTDKGDVPEGYKVSRKEKRNFPLILESPSPNQTSLYFCASSPRGPYEKLFFGSGTQLSVL.